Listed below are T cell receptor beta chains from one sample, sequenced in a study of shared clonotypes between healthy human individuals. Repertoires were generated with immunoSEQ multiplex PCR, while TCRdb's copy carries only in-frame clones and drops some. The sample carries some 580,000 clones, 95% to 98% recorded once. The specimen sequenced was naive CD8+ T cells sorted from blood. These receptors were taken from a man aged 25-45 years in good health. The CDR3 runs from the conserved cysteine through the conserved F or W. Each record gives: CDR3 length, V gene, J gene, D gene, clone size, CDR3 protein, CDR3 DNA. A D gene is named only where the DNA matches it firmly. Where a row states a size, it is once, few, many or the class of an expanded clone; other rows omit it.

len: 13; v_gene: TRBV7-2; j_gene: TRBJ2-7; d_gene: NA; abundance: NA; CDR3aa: CASSSTGDYEQYF; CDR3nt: TGTGCCAGCAGCTCCACAGGAGACTACGAGCAGTACTTC
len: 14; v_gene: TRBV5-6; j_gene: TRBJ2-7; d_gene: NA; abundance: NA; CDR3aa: CASSSIGGAYEQYF; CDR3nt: TGTGCCAGCAGCTCCATTGGGGGTGCCTACGAGCAGTACTTC
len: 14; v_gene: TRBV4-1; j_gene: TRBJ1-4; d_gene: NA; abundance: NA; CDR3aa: CASSHFSTNEKLFF; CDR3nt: TGCGCCAGCAGCCATTTTAGCACTAATGAAAAACTGTTTTTT
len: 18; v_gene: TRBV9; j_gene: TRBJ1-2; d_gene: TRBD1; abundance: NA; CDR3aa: CASSATDRGKEANYGYTF; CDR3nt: TGTGCCAGCAGCGCAACGGACAGGGGAAAAGAGGCTAACTATGGCTACACCTTC
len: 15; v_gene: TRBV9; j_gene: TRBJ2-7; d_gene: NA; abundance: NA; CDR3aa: CASAAEGTDSYEQYF; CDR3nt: TGTGCCAGCGCGGCGGAGGGGACAGACTCCTACGAGCAGTACTTC
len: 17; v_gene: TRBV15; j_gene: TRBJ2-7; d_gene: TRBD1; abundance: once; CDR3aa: CATSREGGQVGFGEQYF; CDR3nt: TGTGCCACCAGCAGAGAAGGGGGACAGGTGGGTTTTGGCGAGCAGTACTTC
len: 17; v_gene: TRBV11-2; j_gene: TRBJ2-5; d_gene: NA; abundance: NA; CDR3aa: CASSSGPIPWKGETQYF; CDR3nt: TGTGCCAGCAGCTCCGGACCAATCCCCTGGAAGGGCGAGACCCAGTACTTC
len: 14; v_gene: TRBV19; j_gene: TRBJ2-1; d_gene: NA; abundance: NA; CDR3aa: CASSIDHNYNEQFF; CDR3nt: TGTGCCAGTAGTATTGACCATAACTACAATGAGCAGTTCTTC
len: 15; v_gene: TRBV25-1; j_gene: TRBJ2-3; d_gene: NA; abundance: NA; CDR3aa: CASSSGRYSTDTQYF; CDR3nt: TGTGCCAGCAGCTCCGGCAGGTATAGCACAGATACGCAGTATTTT
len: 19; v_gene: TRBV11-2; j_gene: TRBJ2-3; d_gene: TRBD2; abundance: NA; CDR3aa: CASSLDGLGTSGSTDTQYF; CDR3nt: TGTGCCAGCAGCTTAGATGGGTTGGGTACTAGCGGGAGTACAGATACGCAGTATTTT
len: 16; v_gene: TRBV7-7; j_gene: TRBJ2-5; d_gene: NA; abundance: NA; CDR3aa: CASSPRLTTYQETQYF; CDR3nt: TGTGCCAGCAGCCCACGACTAACCACTTACCAAGAGACCCAGTACTTC
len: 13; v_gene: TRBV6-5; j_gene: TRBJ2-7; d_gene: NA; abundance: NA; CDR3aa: CASSYSNSYEQYF; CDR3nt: TGTGCCAGCAGTTACTCGAACAGCTACGAGCAGTACTTC
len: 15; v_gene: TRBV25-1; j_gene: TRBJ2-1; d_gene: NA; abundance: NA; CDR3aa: CASSELSGATNEQFF; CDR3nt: TGTGCCAGCAGTGAGCTGAGCGGCGCCACCAATGAGCAGTTCTTC
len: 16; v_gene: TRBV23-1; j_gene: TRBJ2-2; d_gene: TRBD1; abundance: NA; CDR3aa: CASSDRGSRNTGELFF; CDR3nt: TGCGCCAGCAGCGACAGGGGCAGTCGAAACACCGGGGAGCTGTTTTTT
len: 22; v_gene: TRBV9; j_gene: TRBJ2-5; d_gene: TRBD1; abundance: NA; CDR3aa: CASSVEDRFRTGGNFQGETQYF; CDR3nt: TGTGCCAGCAGCGTAGAAGACCGCTTCAGGACAGGGGGCAATTTCCAAGGGGAGACCCAGTACTTC
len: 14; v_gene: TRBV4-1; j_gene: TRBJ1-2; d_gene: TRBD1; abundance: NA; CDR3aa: CASSQPGTVYGYTF; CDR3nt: TGCGCCAGCAGCCAACCCGGGACAGTCTATGGCTACACCTTC
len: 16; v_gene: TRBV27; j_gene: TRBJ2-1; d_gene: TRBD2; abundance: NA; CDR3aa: CASSFQLAGNVDEQFF; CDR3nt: TGTGCCAGCAGTTTTCAGCTAGCGGGAAATGTCGATGAGCAGTTCTTC
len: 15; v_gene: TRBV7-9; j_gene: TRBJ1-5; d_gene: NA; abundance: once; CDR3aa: CASSLARQENQPQHF; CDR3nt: TGTGCCAGCAGCTTAGCGAGACAGGAAAATCAGCCCCAGCATTTT
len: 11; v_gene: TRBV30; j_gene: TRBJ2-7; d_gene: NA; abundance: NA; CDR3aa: CAWSNSYEQYF; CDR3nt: TGTGCCTGGAGCAACTCCTACGAGCAGTACTTC
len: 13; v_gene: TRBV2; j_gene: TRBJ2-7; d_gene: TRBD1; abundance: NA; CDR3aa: CASKGTADYEQYF; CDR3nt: TGTGCCAGCAAGGGGACAGCAGACTACGAGCAGTACTTC
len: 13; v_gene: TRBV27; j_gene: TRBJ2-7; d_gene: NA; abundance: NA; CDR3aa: CASSLERSYEQYF; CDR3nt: TGTGCCAGCAGTTTGGAGCGATCCTACGAGCAGTACTTC
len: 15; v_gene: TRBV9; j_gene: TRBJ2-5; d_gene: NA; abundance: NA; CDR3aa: CASSVDGGIQETQYF; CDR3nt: TGTGCCAGCAGCGTAGATGGGGGCATACAAGAGACCCAGTACTTC
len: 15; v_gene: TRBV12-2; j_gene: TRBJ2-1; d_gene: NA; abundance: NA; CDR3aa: CASRLLADPYNEQFF; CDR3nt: TGTGCAAGTCGCTTATTAGCGGACCCGTACAATGAGCAGTTCTTC
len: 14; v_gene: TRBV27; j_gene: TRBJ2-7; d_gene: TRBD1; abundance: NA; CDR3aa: CASSLGTVSYEQYF; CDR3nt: TGTGCCAGCAGTTTAGGGACAGTTTCCTACGAGCAGTACTTC
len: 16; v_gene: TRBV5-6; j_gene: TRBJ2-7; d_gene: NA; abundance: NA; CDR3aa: CASRTQGGERVYEQYF; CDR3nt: TGTGCCAGCAGGACACAAGGGGGGGAAAGAGTCTACGAGCAGTACTTC
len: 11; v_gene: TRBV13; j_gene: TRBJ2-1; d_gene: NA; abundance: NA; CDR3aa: CASSLGNEQFF; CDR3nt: TGTGCCAGCAGCTTAGGGAATGAGCAGTTCTTC
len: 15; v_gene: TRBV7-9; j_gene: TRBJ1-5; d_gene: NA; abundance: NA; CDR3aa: CASSFAGPGFQPQHF; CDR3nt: TGTGCCAGCAGCTTCGCAGGGCCGGGTTTTCAGCCCCAGCATTTT
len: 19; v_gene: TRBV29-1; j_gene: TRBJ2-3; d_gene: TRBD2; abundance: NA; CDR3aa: CSVEKVAGTSLGHTDTQYF; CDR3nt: TGCAGCGTTGAGAAGGTAGCGGGCACATCTCTGGGGCATACAGATACGCAGTATTTT
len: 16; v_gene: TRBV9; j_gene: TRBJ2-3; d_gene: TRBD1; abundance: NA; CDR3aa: CASSVGRTGVADTQYF; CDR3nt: TGTGCCAGCAGCGTCGGACGCACAGGGGTGGCAGATACGCAGTATTTT
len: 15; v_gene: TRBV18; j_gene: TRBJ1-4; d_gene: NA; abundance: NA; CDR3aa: CASSPPGAANEKLFF; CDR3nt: TGTGCCAGCTCACCACCGGGGGCCGCTAATGAAAAACTGTTTTTT
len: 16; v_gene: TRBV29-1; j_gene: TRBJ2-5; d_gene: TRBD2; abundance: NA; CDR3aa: CSVGGVTGGPVETQYF; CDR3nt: TGCAGCGTTGGAGGGGTTACGGGAGGGCCTGTAGAGACCCAGTACTTC
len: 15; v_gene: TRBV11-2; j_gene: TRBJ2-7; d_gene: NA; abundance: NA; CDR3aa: CASSSHLSGSYEQYF; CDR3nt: TGTGCCAGCAGCTCCCATCTCTCAGGTTCCTACGAGCAGTACTTC
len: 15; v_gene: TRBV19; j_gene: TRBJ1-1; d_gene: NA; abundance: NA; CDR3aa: CASSIYGGLGTEAFF; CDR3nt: TGTGCCAGTAGTATATATGGGGGTTTGGGCACTGAAGCTTTCTTT
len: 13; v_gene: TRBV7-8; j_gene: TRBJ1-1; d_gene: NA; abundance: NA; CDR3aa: CASSRRTPTEAFF; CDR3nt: TGTGCCAGCAGCCGCCGGACCCCCACTGAAGCTTTCTTT
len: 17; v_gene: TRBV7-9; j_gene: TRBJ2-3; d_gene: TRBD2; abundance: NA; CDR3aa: CASRPGLAGVATDTQYF; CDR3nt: TGTGCCAGCAGACCCGGACTAGCGGGAGTTGCCACAGATACGCAGTATTTT
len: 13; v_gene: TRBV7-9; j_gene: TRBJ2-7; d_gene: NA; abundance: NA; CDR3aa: CASIRDSWPEQYF; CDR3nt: TGTGCCAGCATCCGGGACTCTTGGCCCGAGCAGTACTTC
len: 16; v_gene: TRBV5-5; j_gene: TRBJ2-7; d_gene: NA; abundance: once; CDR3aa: CASSLDPGTASYEQYF; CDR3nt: TGTGCCAGCAGCTTGGACCCCGGGACTGCCTCCTACGAGCAGTACTTC
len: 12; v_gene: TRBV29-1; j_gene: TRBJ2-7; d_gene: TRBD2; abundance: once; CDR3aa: CSVIAGAGEQYF; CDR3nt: TGCAGCGTGATAGCGGGAGCGGGGGAGCAGTACTTC
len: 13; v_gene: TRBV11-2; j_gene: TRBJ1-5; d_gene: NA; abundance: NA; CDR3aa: CASSLWSNQPQHF; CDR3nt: TGTGCCAGCAGCTTGTGGAGCAATCAGCCCCAGCATTTT
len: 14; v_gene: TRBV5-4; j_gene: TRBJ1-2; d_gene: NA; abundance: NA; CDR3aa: CASSVRQANYGYTF; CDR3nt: TGTGCCAGCAGCGTCCGACAGGCGAACTATGGCTACACCTTC
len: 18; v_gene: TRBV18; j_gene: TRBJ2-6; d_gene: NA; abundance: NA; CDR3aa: CASSPSVNAPSGANVLTF; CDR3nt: TGTGCCAGCTCACCCTCGGTCAACGCCCCTTCTGGGGCCAACGTCCTGACTTTC
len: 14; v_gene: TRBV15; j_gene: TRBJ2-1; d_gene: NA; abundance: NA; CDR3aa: CATSEWESLDEQFF; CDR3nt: TGTGCCACCAGCGAGTGGGAGAGTTTGGATGAGCAGTTCTTC
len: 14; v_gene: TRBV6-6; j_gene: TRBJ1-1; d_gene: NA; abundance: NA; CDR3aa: CASDSGHRNTEAFF; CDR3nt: TGTGCCAGCGATTCGGGACACCGGAACACTGAAGCTTTCTTT
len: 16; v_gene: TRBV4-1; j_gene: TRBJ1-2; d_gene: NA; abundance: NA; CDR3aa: CASSSRDAGGNYGYTF; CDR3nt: TGCGCCAGCAGCTCTCGGGACGCCGGAGGTAACTATGGCTACACCTTC
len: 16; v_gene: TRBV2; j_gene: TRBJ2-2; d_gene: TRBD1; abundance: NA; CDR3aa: CASRVRDRGNTGELFF; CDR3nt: TGTGCCAGCAGGGTACGGGACAGGGGGAACACCGGGGAGCTGTTTTTT
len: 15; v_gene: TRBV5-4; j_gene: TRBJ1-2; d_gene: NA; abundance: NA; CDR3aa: CASTLGDDSLYGYTF; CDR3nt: TGTGCCAGCACCCTGGGGGACGACTCCCTCTATGGCTACACCTTC
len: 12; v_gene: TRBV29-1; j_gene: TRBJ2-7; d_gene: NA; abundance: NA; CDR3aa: CSVEADRYEQYF; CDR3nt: TGCAGCGTTGAAGCCGACAGGTACGAGCAGTACTTC
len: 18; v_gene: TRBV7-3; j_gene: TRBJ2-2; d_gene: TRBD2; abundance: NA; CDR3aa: CASSSRPRLAGKFGELFF; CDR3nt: TGTGCCAGCAGCTCACGCCCCAGACTAGCGGGAAAGTTCGGGGAGCTGTTTTTT
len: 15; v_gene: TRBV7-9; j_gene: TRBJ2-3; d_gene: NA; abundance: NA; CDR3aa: CASIPTGANTDTQYF; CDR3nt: TGTGCCAGCATCCCCACGGGCGCGAACACAGATACGCAGTATTTT